This TCR beta chain was documented in a study of molecular identifiers for immune sequencing clone quantification. Findings and caveats of the study: Over 97% of effector molecules, but under 1% in naive cells, were held by clones with more than 20 RNA copies.

Germline V gene sequence: CDR1 SGHNT, CDR2 YENEEA. Trimming removed 4 bases from V and 3 bases from J, with 16 bases in between. The CDR3 covers 16 residues. This clonotype was detected ten times or more. Its antigen is undetermined. TCRdb independently ran MiXCR on the PCR reads; one entry per CDR3 protein. The sample lists under 600,000 distinct CDR3 sequences, about 22% occurring once. Sequencing was done on a sample of naive CD8+ T cells from blood, with Jurkat cell RNA spiked in. Subset here: FACS-sorted CD8+CD4-CCR7+CD45RA+ naive T cells. V gene TRBV11-3 combines with J gene TRBJ2-1; TRBD2 is a possible D gene (6 bases). This sequence was found in a human donor in good health. Some libraries in this study had Jurkat cell RNA spiked in. The DNA of the CDR3 is TGTGCCAGCAGCTCCGTTTTTAGCGGCAGCTACAATGAGCAGTTCTTC. Amino acid sequence: CASSSVFSGSYNEQFF.